What follows are 32 T cell receptor beta chains derived from one specimen sequenced in a study of blood T cell repertoires in COVID-19. Method: immunoSEQ multiplex PCR; TCRdb's copy keeps in-frame clones and lacks some. The data contain approximately 150,000 clones, around 87% of them singletons. Sequenced material: PBMCs or T cells enriched from blood (not recorded which). These receptor sequences come from a man in his fifties or sixties who had recovered from COVID-19.

The chain joins TRBV12-3 or TRBV12-4 to TRBJ1-2, with D unclear. V dropped 5 bases and J dropped 10 bases, with 11 bases sitting between them. CDR3 length equals 11 residues. The CDR3 sequence: CASSAGSHYTF. The CDR3 coding sequence is TGTGCCAGCAGTGCGGGCAGCCACTACACCTTC.

V is TRBV2 and J is TRBJ1-3; the D is unclear. Trimming cost V 8 bases and J 4 bases, with 15 bases left between them. Germline CDR1 reads SNHLY; CDR2 reads FYNNEI. CDR3 size: 14 residues. The CDR3 loop reads CASSRLSHGNTIYF. The CDR3 region has the DNA TGTGCCAGCTCTAGGTTATCCCACGGAAACACCATATATTTT.

The chain couples TRBV4-1 to TRBJ2-1; 11 bases map to TRBD2. V was clipped by 3 bases and J by 8 bases; unmatched bases: 12. Germline V gives CDR1 MGHRA, CDR2 YSYEKL. This CDR3 has 17 amino acids. The CDR3, as DNA: TGCGCCAGCAGCCAGCCCCCGGGACTAGCGGCCCCGGATGAGCAGTTCTTC. Its protein is CASSQPPGLAAPDEQFF.

This chain connects TRBV6-6 to TRBJ2-7; 11 bases are shared with TRBD2. Germline V CDR1 and CDR2: MNHNY, SVGAGI (reference sequence). V lost 5 bases and J lost 4; bases outside the gene matches: 13. CDR3 length equals 17 residues. For the CDR3, the DNA is TGTGCCAGCAGTCCACCCCCGACTAGCGGGGTACGGTACGAGCAGTACTTC. It encodes CASSPPPTSGVRYEQYF.

Written as DNA, the CDR3 is TGTGCCAGCAGCAGGAAGATTCTAGCGGGAGAATCAGATACGCAGTATTTT. It codes for CASSRKILAGESDTQYF. The chain has TRBV28 and TRBJ2-3, with 10 bases lining up with TRBD2. Trimming cost V 6 bases and J 4 bases; bases outside gene matches: 13. Germline values: CDR1 MDHEN, CDR2 SYDVKM. The CDR3 has 17 amino acids.

This sequence joins TRBV7-9 and TRBJ1-4, with 7 bases matching TRBD1. Germline V gene data show CDR1 as SEHNR and CDR2 as FQNEAQ (reference sequence). V was clipped by 4 bases and J by 7 bases; unmatched bases: 12. The CDR3 runs to 16 residues. CDR3 in DNA: TGTGCCAGCAGCTGGGGACAGAGGGACGGAGTTGAAAAACTGTTTTTT. Translation gives CASSWGQRDGVEKLFF.

The CDR3 spells CASSQGVKGDYGYTF. CDR3 in DNA: TGTGCCAGCAGCCAAGGTGTCAAGGGGGACTATGGCTACACCTTC. V is TRBV3-1 (or the pseudogene TRBV3-2) and J is TRBJ1-2; TRBD1 might be the D (6 bases). The germline V gene has CDR1 LGHDT and CDR2 YNNKEL (reference sequence). The CDR3 extends over 15 amino acids. V gave up 1 base and J gave up 3 bases, with 12 bases separating them.

This chain uses TRBV12-3 or TRBV12-4 with TRBJ2-1; the match to TRBD1 covers 7 bases. CDR3 length equals 11 residues. V lost 6 bases and J lost 9; bases outside the gene matches: 2. DNA for the CDR3: TGTGCCAGCAGCAGGGGGTTTGAGCAGTTCTTC. This sequence encodes CASSRGFEQFF.

This chain joins TRBV19 and TRBJ2-3; perhaps TRBD1 as D (7 bases). The CDR3 length is 18 residues. The V gene's germline CDR1 is LNHDA and CDR2 SQIVND (reference sequence). Trimming pared 2 bases from V and 2 bases from J, leaving 20 bases between. CDR3 sequence: CASSIKRRDSFITDTQYF. The CDR3 DNA is TGTGCCAGTAGTATAAAAAGGAGGGACAGTTTTATCACAGATACGCAGTATTTT.

This clone was found once. The chain links TRBV27 to TRBJ2-6; 7 bases line up with TRBD2. The CDR3 runs 18 residues. V dropped 1 base and J dropped 0; count of bases not matched to a gene: 6. Germline V gene data show CDR1 as MNHEY and CDR2 as SMNVEV (reference sequence). The CDR3 loop reads CASSLLPSGISGANVLTF. The CDR3 region has the DNA TGTGCCAGCAGTTTATTGCCTAGCGGTATCTCTGGGGCCAACGTCCTGACTTTC.

The chain joins TRBV7-9 to TRBJ2-3; TRBD2 agrees at 8 bases. The germline CDR1 and CDR2 sequences are SEHNR and FQNEAQ (reference sequence). J gave up 5 bases and V 7 bases, and 8 bases lay outside the gene matches. The CDR3 sequence is 14 residues long. The CDR3 sequence: CASMSGRGGDTQYF. Written as DNA, the CDR3 is TGTGCCAGCATGAGCGGGAGAGGGGGAGATACGCAGTATTTT. Together with reference TRBV7-9 and TRBJ2-3, the CDR3 gives the full variable domain: DTGVSQNPRHKITKRGQNVTFRCDPISEHNRLYWYRQTLGQGPEFLTYFQNEAQLEKSRLLSDRFSAERPKGSFSTLEIQRTEQGDSAMYLCASMSGRGGDTQYFGPGTRLTVL.

The J gene is TRBJ1-5, the V gene TRBV19; tentatively, D is TRBD1 (5 bases). The germline V gene has CDR1 LNHDA and CDR2 SQIVND (reference sequence). CDR3 length equals 16 residues. V dropped 6 bases and J dropped 0 bases, with 15 bases sitting between them. DNA for the CDR3: TGTGCCAGTAGGGCGGGGGGAGCTTTTAGCAATCAGCCCCAGCATTTT. Protein product: CASRAGGAFSNQPQHF. The entire variable domain, with the rest obtained from reference TRBV19 and TRBJ1-5, is as follows: DGGITQSPKYLFRKEGQNVTLSCEQNLNHDAMYWYRQDPGQGLRLIYYSQIVNDFQKGDIAEGYSVSREKKESFPLTVTSAQKNPTAFYLCASRAGGAFSNQPQHFGDGTRLSIL.

The chain uses TRBV4-1 and TRBJ2-3, with D unclear. The CDR3 spans 14 residues. Per the germline V gene, CDR1 is MGHRA and CDR2 is YSYEKL. Trimming took 0 bases from V and 6 from J, leaving 10 bases between them. CDR3 sequence reads: CASSQESTRDTQYF. The CDR3 DNA is TGCGCCAGCAGCCAAGAGAGTACGCGGGATACGCAGTATTTT.

Only a few counts were recorded for this clone. The chain has TRBV9 and TRBJ2-1, with D tentatively TRBD2 (7 bases). V lost 3 bases, J lost 3 bases, and 13 bases lay in between. Germline lookup yields CDR1 SGDLS and CDR2 YYNGEE. The CDR3 totals 15 residues. In DNA form, the CDR3 reads TGTGCCAGCAGCGCCCGAGGGGGGGTCTACAATGAGCAGTTCTTC. It codes for CASSARGGVYNEQFF.

The genes are TRBV5-6 and TRBJ2-3, with D possibly TRBD1 on 5 matching bases. V was shortened by 3 bases and J by 6 bases, with 14 bases between the two germline ends. Germline V lookup: CDR1 SGHDT, CDR2 YYEEEE. The CDR3 consists of 14 residues. The CDR3 DNA sequence: TGTGCCAGCAGCTCGGACCAGGGCAGCGATACGCAGTATTTT. Translation gives CASSSDQGSDTQYF. Supplemented by reference TRBV5-6 and TRBJ2-3, the full variable domain reads DAGVTQSPTHLIKTRGQQVTLRCSPKSGHDTVSWYQQALGQGPQFIFQYYEEEERQRGNFPDRFSGHQFPNYSSELNVNALLLGDSALYLCASSSDQGSDTQYFGPGTRLTVL.

This clone was counted once. This CDR3 is CSVGTNGYTF. The CDR3 nucleotides are TGCAGCGTCGGGACAAATGGCTACACCTTC. The chain links TRBV29-1 to TRBJ1-2, with a possible D match to TRBD1 (6 bases). The germline V gene has CDR1 SQVTM and CDR2 ANQGSEA. This CDR3 spans 10 amino acids. The V gene lost 6 bases and the J gene lost 6 bases, with 8 bases spanning the gap.

The V gene is TRBV7-8, the J gene TRBJ2-7, with 9 bases matching TRBD1. V shed 4 bases and J 4 bases; nucleotides not matched to a gene: 5. Germline CDR1 and CDR2: SGHVS and FQNEAQ. This CDR3 has 14 amino acids. DNA for the CDR3: TGTGCCAGCAGCTCGGACAGGGGCATATACGAGCAGTACTTC. It is translated as CASSSDRGIYEQYF. Full variable domain (missing parts from reference TRBV7-8 and TRBJ2-7): GAGVSQSPRYKVAKRGQDVALRCDPISGHVSLFWYQQALGQGPEFLTYFQNEAQLDKSGLPSDRFFAERPEGSVSTLKIQRTQQEDSAVYLCASSSDRGIYEQYFGPGTRLTVT.

The chain carries TRBV2 and TRBJ2-5; 7 bases match TRBD1. CDR3 length: 14 amino acids. The germline V gene encodes CDR1 SNHLY and CDR2 FYNNEI. V dropped 7 bases and J dropped 5; count of bases not matched to a gene: 10. DNA for the CDR3: TGTGCCAGCATCCCGACAGGGCTCGTGGAGACCCAGTACTTC. Its translation is CASIPTGLVETQYF.

The genes are TRBV7-8 and TRBJ2-7, with 9 positions matching TRBD2. Trimming at V came to 4 bases and at J to 5 bases, leaving 12 bases not matched to a gene. Germline CDR1 reads SGHVS; CDR2 reads FQNEAQ. The CDR3 spans 16 residues. The CDR3 sequence is CASSYTGTSMTDEQYF. The CDR3, as DNA: TGTGCCAGCAGCTATACCGGGACTAGCATGACGGACGAGCAGTACTTC.

The chain carries TRBV19 and TRBJ2-1; D may be TRBD2 (6 bases). V lost 6 bases to trimming and J lost 3 bases, with 15 bases between them. The CDR3 totals 15 residues. CDR1 LNHDA and CDR2 SQIVND come from the germline V gene (reference sequence). The CDR3, as DNA: TGTGCCAGTAGATCCGGGACTCTGGACTACAATGAGCAGTTCTTC. Translation gives CASRSGTLDYNEQFF.

The chain joins TRBV12-3 or TRBV12-4 to TRBJ1-6; no clear D. The CDR3 loop spans 13 amino acids. V lost 1 base, J lost 9 bases, and 7 bases lay in between. The CDR3 DNA reads as TGTGCCAGCAGTTTAGGAGGGTTTTCACCCCTCCACTTT. Its translation: CASSLGGFSPLHF.

This chain uses TRBV19 with TRBJ2-5; D is perhaps TRBD1 (6 bases). V was clipped by 3 bases and J by 1 base, with 12 bases between them. Per the germline V gene, CDR1 is LNHDA and CDR2 is SQIVND (reference sequence). The CDR3 spans 15 residues. The CDR3 sequence is CASSIGRGPQETQYF. As DNA, the CDR3 is TGTGCCAGTAGTATCGGCAGGGGACCCCAAGAGACCCAGTACTTC.

The chain joins TRBV28 to TRBJ1-6, with 9 positions matching TRBD1. Unmatched junction bases numbered 8, after V lost 4 bases and J lost 10 bases. This CDR3 has 15 residues. Germline CDR1 MDHEN, CDR2 SYDVKM. The CDR3 DNA follows: TGTGCCAGCAGTTCCCCGGGACAGGGAAGGTCACCCCTCCACTTT. Residues: CASSSPGQGRSPLHF.

The chain employs TRBV18 and TRBJ2-7; possibly TRBD1 for D (6 bases). CDR1 and CDR2 (germline): KGHSH, LQKENI. The CDR3 length is 15 residues. Trimming left V 3 bases short and J 3 bases short, with 15 bases between. The DNA of the CDR3 is TGTGCCAGCTCACCTCCGGACAGACCAATCTACGAGCAGTACTTC. It yields the protein CASSPPDRPIYEQYF.

Only one count was recorded for this clone. The J gene is TRBJ2-7, the V gene TRBV5-1; TRBD1 aligns across 8 bases. J gave up 0 bases and V 0 bases, and 2 bases lay outside the gene matches. The germline gives CDR1 SGHRS, CDR2 YFSETQ. The CDR3 consists of 15 residues. The CDR3 spells CASSLGTGSSYEQYF. The CDR3 DNA reads TGCGCCAGCAGCTTGGGGACAGGGAGCTCCTACGAGCAGTACTTC.

This chain connects TRBV7-2 to TRBJ2-1, with TRBD2 matching 7 bases. Per the germline V gene, CDR1 is SGHTA and CDR2 is FQGNSA. V was clipped by 4 bases and J by 5 bases; unmatched bases: 2. This CDR3 has 13 residues. The CDR3 spells CASSYGGNNEQFF. CDR3 DNA: TGTGCCAGCAGCTACGGGGGGAACAATGAGCAGTTCTTC.

This chain links TRBV6-5 with TRBJ1-5; 8 nucleotides align to TRBD1. The length of the CDR3 is 11 residues. V gave up 8 bases and J gave up 11 bases; unmatched junction bases: 5. The germline gives CDR1 MNHEY, CDR2 SVGAGI. The CDR3, as DNA: TGTGCCAGCCTAGGGACAGGAGCCCAGCATTTT. It is translated as CASLGTGAQHF.

The chain uses TRBV28 and TRBJ1-2; 8 bases fit TRBD1. The germline gives CDR1 MDHEN, CDR2 SYDVKM. This CDR3 is 15 amino acids long. The V and J ends lost 3 bases and 2 bases, in that order; junction bases with no gene match: 5. The CDR3 region has the DNA TGTGCCAGCAGTTTGGGGACAGGAGAGAACTATGGCTACACCTTC. Translating gives CASSLGTGENYGYTF.

This clone appeared a single time. The DNA for the CDR3 is TGTGCCAGCGGGTCAGGGATATACGAGCAGTACTTC. This sequence encodes CASGSGIYEQYF. V and J are TRBV2 and TRBJ2-7; a possible D gene is TRBD1 (5 bases). The CDR3 has 12 amino acids. Germline V CDR1 and CDR2: SNHLY, FYNNEI. V was cut by 8 bases and J by 4 bases, with 12 bases left in between.

This chain links TRBV13 with TRBJ2-2, with 9 bases identical to TRBD2. The CDR3 loop spans 17 amino acids. With V trimmed by 5 bases and J by 3 bases, 10 bases remained unmatched. Germline lookup yields CDR1 PRHDT and CDR2 FYEKMQ (reference sequence). The CDR3 DNA sequence: TGTGCCAGCAGCCGACGGCGGGGGGGCCTCGACACCGGGGAGCTGTTTTTT. Its translation: CASSRRRGGLDTGELFF. Filled out from reference TRBV13 and TRBJ2-2, the complete variable domain reads AAGVIQSPRHLIKEKRETATLKCYPIPRHDTVYWYQQGPGQDPQFLISFYEKMQSDKGSIPDRFSAQQFSDYHSELNMSSLELGDSALYFCASSRRRGGLDTGELFFGEGSRLTVL.

The rearrangement joins TRBV29-1 to TRBJ2-1; 15 bases map to TRBD2. The length of the CDR3 is 17 residues. Germline CDR1 SQVTM, CDR2 ANQGSEA. The V and J ends lost 6 bases and 3 bases, in that order; junction bases with no gene match: 9. The CDR3 here is CSVRGLAGGPLYNEQFF. In DNA, the CDR3 is TGCAGCGTCCGAGGACTAGCGGGGGGGCCACTCTACAATGAGCAGTTCTTC.

This chain connects TRBV10-3 to TRBJ2-1, with D maybe TRBD1 (6 bases). Per the germline V gene, CDR1 is ENHRY and CDR2 is SYGVKD. The CDR3 consists of 13 residues. The V gene lost 9 bases and the J gene lost 8 bases, with 17 bases spanning the gap. The CDR3 sequence: CAISPGQKDEQFF. For the CDR3, the DNA is TGTGCCATTTCTCCCGGACAGAAGGATGAGCAGTTCTTC.